One T cell receptor (beta chain) is described in this entry. Germline V gene sequence: CDR1 SGHNT, CDR2 YYREEE (reference sequence). This CDR3 has 15 amino acids. The V and J ends lost 0 bases and 4 bases respectively, with 13 bases between them. Under the authors' procedure: Counts of nucleated cells, estimated from reference gene primer amplification, were obtained. TCRdb keeps only in-frame clones here, not all; method: immunoSEQ multiplex PCR. The V and J calls and the clone size are those of that table, but D and trimming were determined from the DNA. The table lists about 41,000 clones, roughly 80% of them singletons. The sample belongs to a study of blood T cell repertoires in COVID-19. Across the study: Samples taken during acute and convalescent COVID-19 were collected in the United States, Italy and Spain. In each case, the material was cDNA or gDNA derived from T cells, B-cell-depleted T cells, or PBMCs.

The J gene is TRBJ1-2, the V gene TRBV5-4, with a possible D match to TRBD1 (6 bases). This clonotype was obtained from a woman between 55 and 75 years old with acute or convalescent COVID-19. Material for sequencing was peripheral blood. CDR3 nucleotide sequence: TGTGCCAGCAGCTTGGCGCGGGGGCTGGGCTATGGCTACACCTTC. Protein sequence: CASSLARGLGYGYTF.